The 10 T cell receptor beta chains reported below all come from one sample, sequenced in a study of beta chain features in type 1 diabetes. Expressed TCRB transcripts were sequenced because the isolated RNA had all been reverse transcribed beforehand. Sequencing used immunoSEQ multiplex PCR; TCRdb keeps in-frame clones, though not all of them. This table holds just over 600,000 clones, around a sixth found once. The source material was naive CD4+ T cells from blood. The receptors derive from a man younger than 35 in good health.

This clone was seen a handful of times. The chain joins TRBV7-2 to TRBJ2-3; D might be TRBD1 or TRBD2, each matching 5 bases. The V end lost 5 bases, the J end lost 6 bases, and 12 bases lay between the germline ends. The CDR3 has 13 amino acids. CDR1 SGHTA and CDR2 FQGNSA come from the germline V gene. In DNA form, the CDR3 reads TGTGCCAGCAGCCTGGGACGTCAGGATACGCAGTATTTT. Translation gives CASSLGRQDTQYF.

This chain joins TRBV7-2 and TRBJ1-4, with D possibly being TRBD1 (5 bases). The CDR3 totals 13 residues. Germline assignment: CDR1 SGHTA and CDR2 FQGNSA. The V and J ends lost 4 bases and 5 bases respectively, with 8 bases between them. For the CDR3, the DNA is TGTGCCAGCAGCTCGGGACGGAATGAAAAACTGTTTTTT. Protein sequence: CASSSGRNEKLFF.

CDR3 nucleotide sequence: TGTGCCAGCAGCTTAAGACAGGGAAACACCGGGGAGCTGTTTTTT. Its protein is CASSLRQGNTGELFF. The chain links TRBV7-9 to TRBJ2-2, with 7 bases fitting TRBD1. The CDR3 extends over 15 amino acids. Germline V gene lookup returns CDR1 SEHNR and CDR2 FQNEAQ (reference sequence). Germline trimming cut 2 bases from V and 2 bases from J; bases unmatched to any gene: 2. The full variable domain, with the rest looked up from reference TRBV7-9 and TRBJ2-2, is DTGVSQNPRHKITKRGQNVTFRCDPISEHNRLYWYRQTLGQGPEFLTYFQNEAQLEKSRLLSDRFSAERPKGSFSTLEIQRTEQGDSAMYLCASSLRQGNTGELFFGEGSRLTVL.

This clone came up a few times. The chain links TRBV25-1 to TRBJ2-3; D might be TRBD1 or TRBD2, each matching 6 bases. V dropped 9 bases and J dropped 1 base, with 17 bases sitting between them. This CDR3 comprises 15 residues. Germline V gene data show CDR1 as MGHDK and CDR2 as SYGVNS. The CDR3 is CASTLVEGGTDTQYF. In DNA, the CDR3 is TGTGCCAGTACCCTAGTGGAGGGGGGCACAGATACGCAGTATTTT.

This chain connects TRBV27 to TRBJ1-6, with no clear D. Trimming left V 8 bases short and J 3 bases short, with 14 bases between. The CDR3 is 15 amino acids. Germline V lookup: CDR1 MNHEY, CDR2 SMNVEV (reference sequence). The CDR3 bases are TGTGCCAGCGGGGAGACGACTATCTATAATTCACCCCTCCACTTT. Encoded protein: CASGETTIYNSPLHF.

This clone was observed a handful of times. The genes are TRBV7-9 and TRBJ2-7; no clear D. V was shortened by 5 bases and J by 0 bases, with 14 bases between the two germline ends. Germline assignment: CDR1 SEHNR and CDR2 FQNEAQ (reference sequence). The CDR3 totals 15 residues. The CDR3 reads CASSPERWSSYEQYF. For the CDR3, the DNA is TGTGCCAGCAGCCCCGAACGGTGGAGCTCCTACGAGCAGTACTTC.

This clone came up a few times. In DNA form, the CDR3 reads TGCGCCAGCAGCCAGGACGCGGGACTAGGATCGCATGAGCAGTTCTTC. Its translation: CASSQDAGLGSHEQFF. V usage is TRBV4-3 and J usage is TRBJ2-1; 8 nucleotides agree with TRBD2. J lost 8 bases, V lost 3 bases, and 12 bases had no gene match. This CDR3 has 16 residues. The germline CDR1 and CDR2 sequences are LGHNA and YSLEER.

This clone has more than one count but fewer than ten. The chain is built from TRBV29-1 and TRBJ2-7; D unclear. With 0 bases removed from V and 5 bases from J, the gap between germline ends came to 8 bases. The CDR3 has 12 amino acids. Germline V gene lookup returns CDR1 SQVTM and CDR2 ANQGSEA. CDR3 sequence: CSVEDLRHEQYF. The CDR3 DNA is TGCAGCGTTGAAGATCTTAGGCACGAGCAGTACTTC.

The table lists this clone with a few counts. The gene calls are TRBV29-1 and TRBJ1-4, with D maybe TRBD1 (6 bases). CDR3 length: 17 amino acids. Trimming shortened V by 1 base and J by 4 bases, and 19 bases separated the two germline ends. The V gene's germline CDR1 is SQVTM and CDR2 ANQGSEA. The CDR3: CSVEVGQGWPYNEKLFF. CDR3 in DNA: TGCAGCGTTGAAGTGGGGCAGGGGTGGCCTTATAATGAAAAACTGTTTTTT.

This clone has more than one count but fewer than ten. This chain joins TRBV29-1 and TRBJ1-3, with D maybe TRBD1 (5 bases). From germline, CDR1 is SQVTM and CDR2 ANQGSEA. The length of the CDR3 is 14 residues. The V gene lost 7 bases and the J gene lost 3 bases, with 16 bases spanning the gap. The CDR3 nucleotides are TGCAGCGCCTCTCGGGGGACGCTTGGAAACACCATATATTTT. Protein: CSASRGTLGNTIYF.